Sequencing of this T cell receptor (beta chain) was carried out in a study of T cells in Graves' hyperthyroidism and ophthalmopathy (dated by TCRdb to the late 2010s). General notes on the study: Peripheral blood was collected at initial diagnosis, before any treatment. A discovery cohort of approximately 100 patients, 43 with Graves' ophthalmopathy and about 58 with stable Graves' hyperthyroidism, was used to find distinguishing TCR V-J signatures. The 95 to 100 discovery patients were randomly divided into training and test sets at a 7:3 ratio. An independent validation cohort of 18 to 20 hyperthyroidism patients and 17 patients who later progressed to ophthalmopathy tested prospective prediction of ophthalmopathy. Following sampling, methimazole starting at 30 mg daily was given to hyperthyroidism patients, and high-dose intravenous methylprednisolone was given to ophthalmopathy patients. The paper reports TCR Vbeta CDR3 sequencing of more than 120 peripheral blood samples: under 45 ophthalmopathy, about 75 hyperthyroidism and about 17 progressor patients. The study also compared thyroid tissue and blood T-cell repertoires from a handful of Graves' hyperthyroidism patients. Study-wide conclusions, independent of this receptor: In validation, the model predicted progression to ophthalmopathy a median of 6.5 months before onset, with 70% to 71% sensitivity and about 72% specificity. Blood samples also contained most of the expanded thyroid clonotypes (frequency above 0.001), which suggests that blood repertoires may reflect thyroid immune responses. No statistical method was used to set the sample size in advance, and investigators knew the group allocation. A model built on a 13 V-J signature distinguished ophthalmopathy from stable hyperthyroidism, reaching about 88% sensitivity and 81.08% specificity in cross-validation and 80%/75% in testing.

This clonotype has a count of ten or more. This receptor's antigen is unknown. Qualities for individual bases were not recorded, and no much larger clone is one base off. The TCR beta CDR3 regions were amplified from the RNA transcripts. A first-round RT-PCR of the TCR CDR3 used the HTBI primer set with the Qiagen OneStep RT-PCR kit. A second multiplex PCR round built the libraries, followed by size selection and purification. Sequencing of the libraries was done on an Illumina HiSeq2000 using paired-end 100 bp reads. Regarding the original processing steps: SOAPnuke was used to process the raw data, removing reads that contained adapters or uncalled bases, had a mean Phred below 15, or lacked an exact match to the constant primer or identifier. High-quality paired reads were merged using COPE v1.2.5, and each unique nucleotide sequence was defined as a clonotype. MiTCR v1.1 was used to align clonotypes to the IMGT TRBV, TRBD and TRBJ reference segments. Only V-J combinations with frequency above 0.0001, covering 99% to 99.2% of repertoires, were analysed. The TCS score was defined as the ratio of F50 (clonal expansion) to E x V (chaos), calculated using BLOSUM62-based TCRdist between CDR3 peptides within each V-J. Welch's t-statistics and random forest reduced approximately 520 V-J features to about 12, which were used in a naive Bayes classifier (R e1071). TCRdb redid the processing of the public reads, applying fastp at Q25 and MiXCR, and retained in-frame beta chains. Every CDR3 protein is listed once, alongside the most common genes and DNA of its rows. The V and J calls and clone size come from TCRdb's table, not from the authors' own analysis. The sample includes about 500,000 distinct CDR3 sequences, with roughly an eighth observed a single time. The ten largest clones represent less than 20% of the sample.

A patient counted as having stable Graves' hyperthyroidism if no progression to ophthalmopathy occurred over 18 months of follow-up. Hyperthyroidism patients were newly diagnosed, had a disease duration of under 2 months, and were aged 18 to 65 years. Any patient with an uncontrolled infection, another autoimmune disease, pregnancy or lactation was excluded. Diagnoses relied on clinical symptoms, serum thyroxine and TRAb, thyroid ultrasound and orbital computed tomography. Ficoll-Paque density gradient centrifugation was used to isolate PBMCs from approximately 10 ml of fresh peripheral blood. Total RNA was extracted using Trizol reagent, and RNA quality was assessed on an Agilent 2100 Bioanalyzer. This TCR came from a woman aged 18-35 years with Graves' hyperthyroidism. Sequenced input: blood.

CDR3 region: CASLWLNEQFF. The DNA sequence follows: TGTGCCAGCTTGTGGTTAAATGAGCAGTTCTTC. The chain couples TRBV2 to TRBJ2-1, with an unclear D gene assignment. Trimming at the junction amounts to 8 bases on V and 7 bases on J, and the germline ends lie 9 bases apart. CDR1 SNHLY and CDR2 FYNNEI were looked up in the germline V gene. The CDR3 measures 11 amino acids from cysteine to phenylalanine. The kept DNA is CDR3 alone, 33 bases in frame from the first base.